The rows below give T cell receptor beta chains drawn from one sample of a study of T cells after yellow fever vaccination. MiXCR was run by TCRdb on the 5' RACE reads, yielding one entry per CDR3 protein. The sample holds some 300,000 distinct CDR3 sequences; 7.5% to 9% are singletons and the top ten take 3% to 3.5%. The source material was CD4+ T cells sorted from PBMCs, sampled 5 days after the yellow fever booster vaccination. These receptors came from a man aged 18 to 30 who received the YFV17D yellow fever vaccine. Both conserved end residues are part of each CDR3. D genes are given only for firm matches. Size values are once, few and many counts, or a class for expanded clones, and some rows have none.

D gene	V gene	CDR3 length	J gene	clone size	CDR3 DNA	CDR3 protein
TRBD1	TRBV18	16	TRBJ1-1	-	TGTGCCAGCTCACCTAGGACAGGGCAACCCCAACCCGAAGCTTTCTTT	CASSPRTGQPQPEAFF
TRBD1	TRBV7-6	16	TRBJ1-6	many	TGTGCCAGCAGCTCCCAGACAGGGGCCAATAATTCACCCCTCCACTTT	CASSSQTGANNSPLHF
TRBD2	TRBV20-1	13	TRBJ2-3	-	TGCAGTGCAGCTAGACTAGCGGGGGGTACGCAGTATTTT	CSAARLAGGTQYF
-	TRBV7-2	12	TRBJ2-1	many	TGTGCCTGTACAGCCGGGTACAATGAGCAGTTCTTC	CACTAGYNEQFF
-	TRBV5-1	12	TRBJ2-7	many	TGCGCCAGCAGCGTCGGGGGCTACGAGCAGTACTTC	CASSVGGYEQYF
-	TRBV30	14	TRBJ2-2	-	TGTGCCTGGAGTCTCTGGCAGAACACCGGGGAGCTGTTTTTT	CAWSLWQNTGELFF
-	TRBV14	12	TRBJ2-7	-	TGTGCCAGCAGCCAAGATGAGGGGCAGCAGTACTTC	CASSQDEGQQYF
-	TRBV4-1	16	TRBJ1-1	few	TGCGCCAGCAGCCAAGATTCGGGATTTGGGAACACTGAAGCTTTCTTT	CASSQDSGFGNTEAFF
-	TRBV19	16	TRBJ1-2	-	TGTGCCAGTAGCCTAAACCGGGACCAAGCCCGGGGTGGCTACACCTTC	CASSLNRDQARGGYTF
TRBD2	TRBV27	17	TRBJ2-3	-	TGTGCCAGCAGACCAGTTAGCGGGCTCCCCAGGGCAGATACGCAGTATTTT	CASRPVSGLPRADTQYF
TRBD1	TRBV9	16	TRBJ2-1	-	TGTGCCAGCAGCGTAGTGGGGACAGGGGGATACAATGAGCAGTTCTTC	CASSVVGTGGYNEQFF
-	TRBV21-1	14	TRBJ2-7	-	TGTGCCAGCAGTCAAGCGACAGGATCCTACGAGCAGTACTTC	CASSQATGSYEQYF
-	TRBV4-2	15	TRBJ1-2	few	TGTGCCAGCAGCCAAGATCGCACAGGCCCCGGTGGCTACACCTTC	CASSQDRTGPGGYTF
TRBD1	TRBV20-1	14	TRBJ1-2	few	TGCAGTGCCAAAGGACAGGGGCCAATGCAGGGCTACACCTTC	CSAKGQGPMQGYTF
-	TRBV7-3	13	TRBJ2-3	-	TGTGCCAGCAGCTCGACAGCCACAGATACGCAGTATTTT	CASSSTATDTQYF
TRBD2	TRBV11-3	16	TRBJ2-1	-	TGTGCCAGCAGCCCCGGGACTAGCGGGCTCTTCAATGAGCAGTTCTTC	CASSPGTSGLFNEQFF
-	TRBV18	12	TRBJ2-1	few	TGTGCCAGCGGAAGCGGAAACAATGAGCAGTTCTTC	CASGSGNNEQFF
-	TRBV12-3/TRBV12-4	13	TRBJ1-6	-	TGTGCCAGCAGTTTCCCCTTTGATTCGGCCCTCCACTTT	CASSFPFDSALHF
-	TRBV7-9	11	TRBJ1-1	many	TGTGCCAGCAGCTTACAACCTGAAGCTTTCTTT	CASSLQPEAFF
-	TRBV19	13	TRBJ2-5	few	TGTGCCAGTAGGGCAGGGGGGGTAGAGACCCAGTACTTC	CASRAGGVETQYF